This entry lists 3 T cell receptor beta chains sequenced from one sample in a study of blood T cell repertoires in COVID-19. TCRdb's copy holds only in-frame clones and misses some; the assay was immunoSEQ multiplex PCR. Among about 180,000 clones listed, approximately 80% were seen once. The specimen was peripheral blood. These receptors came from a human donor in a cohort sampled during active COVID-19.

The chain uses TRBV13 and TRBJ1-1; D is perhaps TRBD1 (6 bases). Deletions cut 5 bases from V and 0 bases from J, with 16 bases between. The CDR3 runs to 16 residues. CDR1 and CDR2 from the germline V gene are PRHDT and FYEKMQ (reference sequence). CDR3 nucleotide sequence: TGTGCCAGCAGCCCAGGACAGATTAGGATGAACACTGAAGCTTTCTTT. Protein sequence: CASSPGQIRMNTEAFF.

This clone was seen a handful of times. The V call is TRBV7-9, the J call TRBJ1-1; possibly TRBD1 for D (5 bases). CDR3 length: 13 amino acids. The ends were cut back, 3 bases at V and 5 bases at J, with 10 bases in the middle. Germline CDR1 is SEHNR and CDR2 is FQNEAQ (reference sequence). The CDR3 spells CASSFLRDTEAFF. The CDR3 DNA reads TGTGCCAGCAGCTTCCTCAGGGATACTGAAGCTTTCTTT. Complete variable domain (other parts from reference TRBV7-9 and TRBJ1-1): DTGVSQNPRHKITKRGQNVTFRCDPISEHNRLYWYRQTLGQGPEFLTYFQNEAQLEKSRLLSDRFSAERPKGSFSTLEIQRTEQGDSAMYLCASSFLRDTEAFFGQGTRLTVV.

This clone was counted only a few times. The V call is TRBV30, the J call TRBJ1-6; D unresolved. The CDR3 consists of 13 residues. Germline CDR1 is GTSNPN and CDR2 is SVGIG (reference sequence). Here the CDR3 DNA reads TGTGCAGCAACCCCGGGAGGGTATTCACCCCTCCACTTT. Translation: CAATPGGYSPLHF.